This T cell receptor (beta chain) was documented in a study of CD8 T cells in ankylosing spondylitis. Study-level results: Reportedly, disease-linked clones are significantly enriched in ankylosing spondylitis patients' matched synovial fluid.

Each CDR3 protein is one row after TCRdb ran MiXCR on the 5' RACE reads. The sample gives 100,000 to 150,000 distinct CDR3 sequences, around 9% of which show up once; approximately 3.4% is in the top ten. This clonotype was counted a few times. Its antigen is unidentified. V dropped 4 bases and J dropped 5 bases, with 13 bases sitting between them. Germline loops: CDR1 LNHDA, CDR2 SQIVND (reference sequence). This CDR3 is built from 14 residues. Source material: blood, either unsorted or a sorted T cell fraction (not recorded which). The receptor's source is a male donor with ankylosing spondylitis or in good health (not recorded which). The V call is TRBV19, the J call TRBJ2-3; D possibly corresponds to TRBD2 (6 bases). The CDR3 protein is CASSNLAVRDTQYF. The CDR3, as DNA: TGTGCCAGTAGTAATTTAGCGGTCCGAGATACGCAGTATTTT.